This is a list of T cell receptor beta chains from one sample in a study of T-cell memory formation after mild COVID-19. Each CDR3 protein is one row after TCRdb ran MiXCR on the 5' RACE reads. The sample has roughly 130,000 distinct CDR3 sequences, approximately 15% seen once. Sequencing was performed on PBMCs or a T cell subset sorted from them (not recorded which). The receptors here all came from a man between 18 and 29 years old who had mild COVID-19 (a few samples of this study predate the infection). Cell type and time point are not known. The CDR3 runs from the conserved cysteine through the conserved F or W. A D gene is named only where the DNA matches it firmly.

cdr3_aa v_call d_call j_call
CASSQGSPETYGYTF TRBV3-1 NA TRBJ1-2
CASSLDPDTEAFF TRBV5-1 NA TRBJ1-1
CASRSLWEYNEQFF TRBV7-2 NA TRBJ2-1
CASSQGTTPAEETQYF TRBV4-2 NA TRBJ2-5
CASSLNAAKMGTEAFF TRBV7-3 NA TRBJ1-1
CASRVRTGGLTSGANVLTF TRBV7-9 TRBD1 TRBJ2-6
CASSYLRPPLHF TRBV6-9 NA TRBJ1-6
CSAIPRPGQWYEQYF TRBV20-1 TRBD1 TRBJ2-7
CASSLESGGEQYF TRBV11-3 TRBD1 TRBJ2-7
CASSPWDLRINTGELFF TRBV28 NA TRBJ2-2
CASSRTLGQQDTQYF TRBV5-1 NA TRBJ2-3
CASSFGTGSTNEKLFF TRBV7-9 TRBD1 TRBJ1-4
CASSTNFRNEAFF TRBV11-2 NA TRBJ1-1
CASSYGTPGELFF TRBV7-9 NA TRBJ2-2
CASRNLAGGKETQYF TRBV25-1 TRBD2 TRBJ2-5
CSASQLFEQFF TRBV20-1 NA TRBJ2-1
CASSFGGPNEQFF TRBV7-2 NA TRBJ2-1
CSARDGRHPQETQYF TRBV20-1 NA TRBJ2-5
CASSLDPANTGELFF TRBV12-3/TRBV12-4 NA TRBJ2-2
CASSWTGTDYEQYF TRBV5-1 TRBD1 TRBJ2-7
CASGSQRGSRNEQFF TRBV12-5 TRBD2 TRBJ2-1
CAARGGNNEQFF TRBV30 NA TRBJ2-1
CASSVDVGAPGELFF TRBV9 NA TRBJ2-2
CASSLSRDRGELDTQYF TRBV5-1 TRBD1 TRBJ2-3
CASSPGLNTGELFF TRBV11-2 NA TRBJ2-2
CSVDKGGRYGYTF TRBV29-1 NA TRBJ1-2
CATSRDTRLNEQFF TRBV15 NA TRBJ2-1
CASSSQGAYEQYF TRBV12-3/TRBV12-4 TRBD1 TRBJ2-7
CASTRRDRAYGYTF TRBV2 TRBD1 TRBJ1-2
CASSFGHHNIYGYTF TRBV6-6 NA TRBJ1-2
CASSRTSGDLYEQYF TRBV11-1 TRBD2 TRBJ2-7
CASSKDRISYEQYF TRBV6-1 TRBD1 TRBJ2-7
CASSSTSGSYEQYF TRBV3-1 TRBD2 TRBJ2-7
CASSWAAQEAFF TRBV7-9 NA TRBJ1-1
CASSSGTSTADTQYF TRBV6-1 TRBD2 TRBJ2-3
CASSPAVGLENIQYF TRBV5-1 NA TRBJ2-4
CASSSGGREQFF TRBV3-1 TRBD1 TRBJ2-1
CSARVGSALTEQFF TRBV20-1 NA TRBJ2-1
CASRQGLYTEAFF TRBV5-5 NA TRBJ1-1
CSVGLSGGTYNEQFF TRBV29-1 TRBD2 TRBJ2-1
CATEDLNTGELFF TRBV6-5 NA TRBJ2-2
CASSRGQGGTNEQFF TRBV7-9 TRBD1 TRBJ2-1